This T cell receptor (beta chain) was sequenced in a study of T cells in Graves' hyperthyroidism and ophthalmopathy. With a duration under 2 months, the hyperthyroidism was newly diagnosed in patients aged 18 to 65. TCR beta CDR3 sequences were amplified from RNA transcripts. The TCR CDR3 first-round RT-PCR relied on the HTBI primer set. Via MiXCR, TCRdb re-called the multiplex PCR reads, giving one row per CDR3 protein. Among hundreds of thousands of distinct CDR3 sequences listed, 14% were seen once. CDR3 length equals 14 residues. Trimming removed 6 bases from V and 3 bases from J; junction bases left unmatched: 8. The germline CDR1 and CDR2 sequences are KGHSY and FQNENV.

Sample: blood. The chain combines TRBV16 with TRBJ2-7, with TRBD1 matching 7 bases. This TCR derives from a woman in her thirties with Graves' hyperthyroidism. The CDR3: CASRPYRGDYEQYF. The DNA for the CDR3 is TGTGCCAGCAGACCATACAGGGGTGACTACGAGCAGTACTTC.